This T cell receptor beta chain was identified in a study of blood T cell repertoires in COVID-19. The wider study: The analysed material was cDNA or gDNA that came from T cells, B-cell-depleted T cells, or PBMCs.

Sequenced by immunoSEQ multiplex PCR; TCRdb stores in-frame clones only, minus some. The sample yields 200,000 to 250,000 clones, approximately 89% seen once. Participants came from some 23 US areas, aged roughly 18 to 100 years. Germline CDR1 and CDR2: SGHRS and YFSETQ. Unmatched junction bases numbered 4, after V lost 4 bases and J lost 0 bases. The CDR3 spans 16 residues. Sequenced: PBMCs or T cells enriched from blood (not recorded which). The chain combines TRBV5-1 with TRBJ1-5, with TRBD1 matching over 10 bases. The sequence came from a woman in her twenties or thirties who had been exposed to COVID-19. The CDR3 DNA follows: TGCGCCAGCAGCCCAGGGACAGGGGTTAGCAATCAGCCCCAGCATTTT. Its translation: CASSPGTGVSNQPQHF.